Listed here are 3 T cell receptor beta chains from one sample, sequenced in a study of cytomegalovirus exposure and HLA in healthy donors. PCR employed 60 Vbeta and 13 Jbeta primers. Only in-frame clones appear in the TCRdb table, and some are missing; sequencing was by immunoSEQ multiplex PCR. The data contain 75,000 to 85,000 clones, about three quarters of them singletons. Sample: PBMCs. The origin of the receptors is a male donor in good health and CMV-seronegative.

V gene TRBV6-5 combines with J gene TRBJ1-2; perhaps TRBD1 as D (6 bases). Looked up from germline, CDR1 is MNHEY and CDR2 is SVGAGI. Trimming cost V 4 bases and J 6 bases, with 15 bases left between them. The CDR3 spans 14 residues. The CDR3 loop is CASSSQGFVHGYTF. DNA of the CDR3: TGTGCCAGCAGTTCTCAGGGGTTCGTCCATGGCTACACCTTC.

V usage is TRBV9 and J usage is TRBJ2-7; TRBD2 aligns across 10 bases. V shed 0 bases and J 6 bases; nucleotides not matched to a gene: 6. The CDR3 has 15 residues. Germline CDR1 SGDLS, CDR2 YYNGEE. CDR3 bases: TGTGCCAGCAGCGTAGAGCCTAGCGGGAGTCGCGAGCAGTACTTC. Its protein product is CASSVEPSGSREQYF. Full variable domain (missing parts from reference TRBV9 and TRBJ2-7): DSGVTQTPKHLITATGQRVTLRCSPRSGDLSVYWYQQSLDQGLQFLIQYYNGEERAKGNILERFSAQQFPDLHSELNLSSLELGDSALYFCASSVEPSGSREQYFGPGTRLTVT.

The chain employs TRBV19 and TRBJ1-5; 10 bases are a match to TRBD1. Germline-derived CDR1 and CDR2 are LNHDA and SQIVND (reference sequence). The V and J ends lost 6 bases and 11 bases, in that order; junction bases with no gene match: 13. The CDR3 totals 15 residues. The CDR3 nucleotides are TGTGCCAGTAGAGAAACCGGACAGGGGGGAGCGGCCCAGCATTTT. This codes for CASRETGQGGAAQHF.